These T cell receptor beta chains were read from a single sample in a study of blood T cell repertoires in COVID-19. Produced via immunoSEQ multiplex PCR; TCRdb's table is partial and in-frame only. The data show around 200,000 clones, approximately 86% seen once. The source material was peripheral blood. These receptors originate from a man aged 35 to 55 with active or convalescent COVID-19. Both conserved end residues are part of each CDR3. A D gene is named only where the DNA matches it firmly. Clone size, where shown, is once, few, many, or a class for clones that have expanded.

V	J	D	size	CDR3	DNA
TRBV4-1	TRBJ1-6	-	-	CASSQVPGGSPLHF	TGCGCCAGCAGCCAAGTTCCGGGTGGTTCACCCCTCCACTTT
TRBV7-8	TRBJ2-1	-	once	CASKGEGSHNEQFF	TGTGCCAGCAAGGGGGAGGGCTCCCACAATGAGCAGTTCTTC
TRBV6-5	TRBJ2-5	-	-	CASTTGVQPQETQYF	TGTGCCAGCACCACGGGAGTACAGCCGCAAGAGACCCAGTACTTC
TRBV3-1/TRBV3-2	TRBJ2-2	TRBD2	-	CASSQDRSGGAATGELFF	TGTGCCAGCAGCCAAGATCGCAGCGGGGGGGCCGCCACCGGGGAGCTGTTTTTT
TRBV6-5	TRBJ1-6	-	once	CASRDSNNSPLHF	TGTGCCAGCAGGGACAGTAACAATTCACCCCTCCACTTT
TRBV19	TRBJ2-3	TRBD2	-	CASSIGGFTDTQYF	TGTGCCAGTAGTATCGGGGGGTTCACAGATACGCAGTATTTT
TRBV28	TRBJ1-2	-	once	CASSLSVIGYTF	TGTGCCAGCAGTTTATCAGTAATCGGCTACACCTTC
TRBV5-1	TRBJ1-1	-	-	CASSLVGGGIGMNTEAFF	TGCGCCAGCAGCTTGGTCGGCGGGGGGATAGGCATGAACACTGAAGCTTTCTTT
TRBV28	TRBJ2-2	TRBD2	-	CASSLFGLAGVTGELFF	TGTGCCAGCAGTTTATTCGGTCTAGCGGGGGTCACCGGGGAGCTGTTTTTT
TRBV28	TRBJ1-5	-	-	CASIPRGYSNQPQHF	TGTGCCAGCATTCCTAGGGGTTATAGCAATCAGCCCCAGCATTTT
TRBV12-3/TRBV12-4	TRBJ2-3	-	-	CASRGRGTDTQYF	TGTGCCAGCAGGGGGCGCGGCACAGATACGCAGTATTTT